These T cell receptor beta chains were read from a single sample in a study of T cells in Graves' hyperthyroidism and ophthalmopathy. MiXCR was run by TCRdb on the multiplex PCR reads, yielding one entry per CDR3 protein. The sample consists of 550,000 to 600,000 distinct CDR3 sequences, approximately 16% of them appearing once. The specimen sequenced was blood. The source is a woman under 30 with Graves' hyperthyroidism. Both conserved end residues are part of each CDR3. The D gene is left open where the match is weak. Clone size is shown for a subset of rows, as once, few, many or a class of expanded clone.

size	V	J	D	DNA	CDR3
-	TRBV28	TRBJ2-1	-	TGTGCCACTGGGACCTCCTCCTACAATGAGCAGTTCTTC	CATGTSSYNEQFF
many	TRBV10-2	TRBJ2-1	-	TGCGCCAGCACGGGACGCGGTATTGAGCAGTTCTTC	CASTGRGIEQFF
-	TRBV12-3/TRBV12-4	TRBJ1-1	-	TGTGCCAGCAGTCCCCGACAGCCCCACCCCGACATGAACACTGAAGCTTTCTTT	CASSPRQPHPDMNTEAFF
many	TRBV27	TRBJ2-1	TRBD2	TGTGCCAGCATACGTAGGCTAGCGGGAGTCCATGAGCAGTTCTTC	CASIRRLAGVHEQFF
-	TRBV28	TRBJ2-5	TRBD2	TGTGCCAGCAGTGAGGCTAGCGGGAGGAGGGAGACCCAGTACTTC	CASSEASGRRETQYF
-	TRBV18	TRBJ2-1	TRBD2	TGTGCCAGCTCACCGGTAGCGGGGACATACAATGAGCAGTTCTTC	CASSPVAGTYNEQFF
-	TRBV27	TRBJ2-2	-	TGTGCCAGCAGTTTACGCCCCTTGTCGCACACCGGGGAGCTGTTTTTT	CASSLRPLSHTGELFF
few	TRBV12-3/TRBV12-4	TRBJ2-6	-	TGTGCCAGCAGTTCATACCCTAGGGGGGCTGGGGCCAACGTCCTGACTTTC	CASSSYPRGAGANVLTF
-	TRBV5-1	TRBJ2-7	TRBD2	TGCGCCAGCAGCAAAACCGGGACTAGCGGGGGGTCATCCTACGAGCAGTACTTC	CASSKTGTSGGSSYEQYF
-	TRBV4-3	TRBJ1-5	-	TGCGCCAGCAGCCCCGGACACGGTTTGCAGCCCCGGCATTTT	CASSPGHGLQPRHF
-	TRBV7-9	TRBJ2-7	TRBD2	TGTGCCAGCAGCCGGGGACTAGCGGGTCTTTCCTACGAGCAGTACTTC	CASSRGLAGLSYEQYF
-	TRBV12-3/TRBV12-4	TRBJ1-5	TRBD1	TGTGCCAGCAGGGCAGGGACAGCCATATATAGCAATCAGCCCCAGCATTTT	CASRAGTAIYSNQPQHF
many	TRBV10-3	TRBJ2-7	TRBD1	TGTGCCATCAGGGACAGGGTCTCCTACGAGCAGTACTTC	CAIRDRVSYEQYF
-	TRBV7-9	TRBJ2-7	TRBD2	TGTGCCAGCAGCACGCGGACTAGCTTCTACGAGCAGTACTTC	CASSTRTSFYEQYF
many	TRBV30	TRBJ2-2	-	TGTGCCTGGAGTGTCAGTGGTTACACCGGGGAGCTGTTTTTT	CAWSVSGYTGELFF
many	TRBV18	TRBJ1-2	TRBD1	TGTGCCAGCTCACCGTCGACAGGGCGGAGAGGCTACACCTTC	CASSPSTGRRGYTF
-	TRBV20-1	TRBJ2-1	-	TGCAGTGCTAGAGAGGGTCCATTAGGGTCCTACAATGAGCAGTTCTTC	CSAREGPLGSYNEQFF
many	TRBV12-3/TRBV12-4	TRBJ1-4	TRBD1	TGTGCCAGCAAGAGACAGGGGGCCGCTAATGAAAAACTGTTTTTT	CASKRQGAANEKLFF
few	TRBV27	TRBJ1-1	TRBD1	TGTGCCAGCGGTAAGAGGGGGCCTGAAGCTTTCTTT	CASGKRGPEAFF
-	TRBV9	TRBJ2-1	TRBD2	TGTGCCAGCAGCGTAGAGGGTAGCGGGGGCGGCGATGAGCAGTTCTTC	CASSVEGSGGGDEQFF
few	TRBV29-1	TRBJ2-5	-	TGCAGCGTTGAAGATCTGTCCAGTTCGCAAGAGACCCAGTACTTC	CSVEDLSSSQETQYF
many	TRBV27	TRBJ2-7	-	TGTGCCAGCGGGGAGGGACAGGTTAATACTCTCCTACGAGAGCAGTACTTC	CASGEGQVNTLLREQYF
many	TRBV7-2	TRBJ2-7	-	TGTGCCAGCAGCTTAAAGTACGAGGCCCCTCCCTCCTACGAGCAGTACTTC	CASSLKYEAPPSYEQYF
-	TRBV7-3	TRBJ1-1	-	TGTGCCAGCAGCCTTTGGGGGATCAAACAGGGCTTGAATACTGAAGCTTTCTTT	CASSLWGIKQGLNTEAFF
-	TRBV29-1	TRBJ1-2	-	TGCAGCGTTGCCCAGGGGCCCGGTGGCTACACCTTC	CSVAQGPGGYTF
many	TRBV7-3	TRBJ2-3	-	TGTGCCAGCAGCCCCCCCGGAGGGACGCAGTATTTT	CASSPPGGTQYF
-	TRBV19	TRBJ2-7	TRBD1	TGTGCCAGTAGTTTCCCGGGACAGACCTACGAGCAGTACTTC	CASSFPGQTYEQYF
-	TRBV5-6	TRBJ1-6	TRBD1	TGTGCCAGCAGCTTGAACAGGGGTATTTCACCCCTCCACTTT	CASSLNRGISPLHF
few	TRBV14	TRBJ2-7	-	TGTGCCAGCAGCCAAGAGATGGCCGGTCGTTCCTACGAGCAGTACTTC	CASSQEMAGRSYEQYF
many	TRBV11-2	TRBJ2-7	TRBD1	TGTGCCAGCAGCTTAGGGGGACAGGGGGCGGTATACGAGCAGTACTTC	CASSLGGQGAVYEQYF
-	TRBV29-1	TRBJ1-4	TRBD1	TGCAGCGCCTCCCGGACAGGGGATAATGAAAAACTGTTTTTT	CSASRTGDNEKLFF
many	TRBV2	TRBJ2-1	-	TGTGCCAGCAGTGAAGGAGGTGAGCAGTTCTTC	CASSEGGEQFF
-	TRBV7-9	TRBJ1-2	-	TGTGCCAGCAGCTTAGGGCACAGGAGATCTTTTGATGGCTACACCTTC	CASSLGHRRSFDGYTF
many	TRBV20-1	TRBJ1-6	-	TGCAGTGCTCGCGAAGAAGGGACACTTTCACCCCTCCACTTT	CSAREEGTLSPLHF
-	TRBV18	TRBJ2-7	-	TGTGCCAGCTCACCTTCCGTTGAGGGCTCCTACGAGCAGTACTTC	CASSPSVEGSYEQYF
few	TRBV5-1	TRBJ2-5	TRBD1	TGCGCCAGCAGCTTGGTGGGACAGGAGTGGGAGACCCAGTACTTC	CASSLVGQEWETQYF